The rows below give T cell receptor beta chains drawn from one sample of a study of technical replicates of blood from a few donors. Data came from immunoSEQ multiplex PCR; TCRdb stores just in-frame clones and leaves some out. Among just over 55,000 clones listed, 93% were seen once. The sequenced sample consisted of PBMCs. The receptors here all came from a human donor in good health. Some clones in this sample may be carry-over from other donors' samples. CDR3s include the opening cysteine and the closing phenylalanine or tryptophan. The D gene is left open where the match is weak. Some rows mark clone size as missing; the rest say once, few, many or name a class of expanded clone.

size	J	D	V	CDR3	DNA
few	TRBJ2-7	TRBD1	TRBV7-9	CASSHSTGGFYEQYF	TGTGCCAGCAGCCACTCGACAGGGGGTTTCTACGAGCAGTACTTC
.	TRBJ2-7	TRBD1	TRBV27	CASSLNYWDRGPLGTWEQYF	TGTGCCAGCAGTTTAAATTATTGGGACAGGGGGCCCCTAGGGACTTGGGAGCAGTACTTC
.	TRBJ2-1	.	TRBV6-6	CASSYVSYNEQFF	TGTGCCAGCAGTTACGTGTCTTACAATGAGCAGTTCTTC
.	TRBJ2-2	.	TRBV7-6	CASSQTGQHTGELFF	TGTGCCAGCAGCCAGACGGGTCAACACACCGGGGAGCTGTTTTTT
.	TRBJ2-1	TRBD2	TRBV5-6	CASSPNSRSGRPYNEQFF	TGTGCCAGCAGCCCGAATAGTCGTAGCGGGAGGCCGTACAATGAGCAGTTCTTC
.	TRBJ1-5	.	TRBV4-3	CASSHGVDRNQPQHF	TGCGCCAGCAGCCACGGCGTCGACAGAAATCAGCCCCAGCATTTT
.	TRBJ2-7	.	TRBV29-1	CSDPDRKAYEQYF	TGCAGCGACCCCGACAGGAAAGCCTACGAGCAGTACTTC
.	TRBJ2-7	TRBD2	TRBV29-1	CSVGDGGYEQYF	TGCAGCGTGGGGGACGGGGGGTACGAGCAGTACTTC
.	TRBJ1-3	TRBD1	TRBV5-1	CASSLRQGAGNTIYF	TGCGCCAGCAGCTTACGACAGGGGGCAGGAAACACCATATATTTT
.	TRBJ1-1	.	TRBV7-2	CASSTSRGLTTQNTEAFF	TGTGCCAGCAGCACCTCCCGTGGACTCACTACCCAGAACACTGAAGCTTTCTTT
.	TRBJ1-2	.	TRBV9	CASSHTGIGNYGYTF	TGTGCCAGCAGCCACACAGGGATAGGTAACTATGGCTACACCTTC
.	TRBJ2-7	.	TRBV10-3	CAISALSGVGFEQYF	TGTGCCATCAGTGCGCTCTCTGGAGTAGGCTTCGAGCAGTACTTC
.	TRBJ1-5	.	TRBV19	CASRGLWSFQPQHF	TGTGCCAGTAGGGGTCTTTGGAGTTTTCAGCCCCAGCATTTT
.	TRBJ2-1	.	TRBV6-6	CASSLLDTSYNEQFF	TGTGCCAGCAGTTTACTAGACACCTCCTACAATGAGCAGTTCTTC
.	TRBJ1-1	.	TRBV5-1	CASSKTGPTEAFF	TGCGCCAGCAGCAAGACAGGCCCCACTGAAGCTTTCTTT
.	TRBJ2-5	.	TRBV6-5	CASSYGLRSQTQYF	TGTGCCAGCAGTTACGGACTGAGAAGTCAGACCCAGTACTTC
.	TRBJ2-3	TRBD2	TRBV7-8	CASSLLRGGDTDTQYF	TGTGCCAGCAGCTTATTGCGGGGGGGCGACACAGATACGCAGTATTTT
once	TRBJ2-7	.	TRBV14	CASSQRASRTYEQYF	TGTGCCAGCAGCCAACGGGCTAGCCGTACCTACGAGCAGTACTTC
once	TRBJ1-6	TRBD1	TRBV19	CATNRGGGPLHF	TGTGCCACTAACAGGGGCGGAGGGCCCCTCCACTTT
.	TRBJ2-7	.	TRBV5-6	CASSSQQGTYEQYF	TGTGCCAGCAGCTCTCAACAGGGTACCTACGAGCAGTACTTC
once	TRBJ1-2	TRBD1	TRBV10-3	CAIRPGQGGGYTF	TGTGCCATCAGGCCGGGACAGGGTGGAGGCTACACCTTC
.	TRBJ2-5	TRBD2	TRBV7-2	CASSLEGAGGVETQYF	TGTGCCAGCAGCTTAGAAGGAGCGGGGGGCGTTGAGACCCAGTACTTC
once	TRBJ2-3	.	TRBV7-2	CASSPYTDTQYF	TGTGCCAGCAGCCCGTACACAGATACGCAGTATTTT
.	TRBJ2-1	TRBD1	TRBV12-5	CASGRPGQGANEQFF	TGTGCTAGTGGTCGCCCGGGACAGGGGGCGAATGAGCAGTTCTTC
once	TRBJ1-1	TRBD1	TRBV9	CASSPTDRGITEAFF	TGTGCCAGCAGCCCAACGGACAGGGGGATCACTGAAGCTTTCTTT
.	TRBJ2-7	.	TRBV11-3	CASSRDSSSSYEQYF	TGTGCCAGCAGCCGGGACTCGTCGAGCTCCTACGAGCAGTACTTC
.	TRBJ2-5	.	TRBV29-1	CSVETRGDRPYQETQYF	TGCAGCGTTGAAACCCGGGGAGACAGGCCGTACCAAGAGACCCAGTACTTC
.	TRBJ1-6	.	TRBV7-2	CASSPANLRGSPLHF	TGTGCCAGCAGCCCCGCAAACCTCAGGGGCTCACCCCTCCACTTT
.	TRBJ2-7	.	TRBV6-9	CASSYSEGSSYEQYF	TGTGCCAGCAGTTATTCAGAAGGGAGCTCCTACGAGCAGTACTTC
.	TRBJ1-2	TRBD1	TRBV10-3	CAISEALTGGSNYGYTF	TGTGCCATCAGTGAGGCCCTAACAGGGGGATCAAACTATGGCTACACCTTC
.	TRBJ2-5	.	TRBV7-6	CASSLGRGEKETQYF	TGTGCCAGCAGCTTAGGACGCGGGGAGAAAGAGACCCAGTACTTC
.	TRBJ2-6	.	TRBV30	CAWNPQGGANVLTF	TGTGCCTGGAACCCGCAGGGAGGGGCCAACGTCCTGACTTTC
.	TRBJ1-1	TRBD1	TRBV7-9	CASSLGDRRAFF	TGTGCCAGCAGCTTAGGGGACAGAAGGGCTTTCTTT
.	TRBJ1-6	.	TRBV2	CASSPRGSKTLHF	TGTGCCAGCAGTCCCAGGGGCAGTAAGACCCTCCACTTT
.	TRBJ2-1	TRBD2	TRBV9	CASSVEAGGPNEQFF	TGTGCCAGCAGCGTAGAAGCGGGGGGGCCAAATGAGCAGTTCTTC
.	TRBJ2-7	TRBD1	TRBV18	CASSPSNGAGGNEQYF	TGTGCCAGCTCACCATCTAACGGTGCAGGGGGCAACGAGCAGTACTTC
.	TRBJ2-5	TRBD2	TRBV2	CANAGGAETQYF	TGTGCCAATGCGGGGGGGGCGGAGACCCAGTACTTC
.	TRBJ2-3	.	TRBV2	CASSQNFRGNTDTQYF	TGTGCCAGCAGCCAAAACTTTAGGGGTAACACAGATACGCAGTATTTT
.	TRBJ1-3	.	TRBV5-1	CASTQGRGVGNTIYF	TGCGCCAGCACCCAGGGTCGGGGGGTCGGAAACACCATATATTTT
.	TRBJ2-2	TRBD2	TRBV30	CAWSSYPRTSGVELFF	TGTGCCTGGAGTTCCTATCCTAGGACTAGCGGGGTGGAGCTGTTTTTT
.	TRBJ2-3	.	TRBV10-3	CAISESRGFRADTQYF	TGTGCCATCAGTGAGTCGCGGGGTTTTCGGGCAGATACGCAGTATTTT
.	TRBJ1-1	.	TRBV7-8	CASSLDGVGGTEAFF	TGTGCCAGCAGCTTAGATGGGGTGGGGGGCACTGAAGCTTTCTTT
.	TRBJ1-1	TRBD1	TRBV20-1	CSAPGTGGAFF	TGCAGTGCCCCCGGGACAGGGGGGGCTTTCTTT
.	TRBJ1-4	TRBD1	TRBV2	CASSQQGATNEKLFF	TGTGCCAGCAGTCAACAGGGGGCGACTAATGAAAAACTGTTTTTT
.	TRBJ2-2	.	TRBV4-2	CASSQEEGGTGELFF	TGTGCCAGCAGCCAAGAGGAGGGTGGAACCGGGGAGCTGTTTTTT
.	TRBJ2-3	TRBD2	TRBV7-8	CASSLVGTSGSYTQYF	TGTGCCAGCAGCTTAGTCGGGACTAGCGGGAGTTATACGCAGTATTTT
.	TRBJ1-4	.	TRBV5-5	CASSRGAGGGEKLFF	TGTGCCAGCAGCCGTGGAGCAGGCGGGGGCGAAAAACTGTTTTTT
.	TRBJ2-1	TRBD1	TRBV7-3	CASSDTGTGVYAEQFF	TGTGCCAGCAGCGATACCGGGACAGGTGTCTACGCTGAGCAGTTCTTC
.	TRBJ2-3	.	TRBV9	CASSVFGSADTQYF	TGTGCCAGCAGCGTTTTCGGGAGTGCAGATACGCAGTATTTT
once	TRBJ1-2	.	TRBV4-2	CASSQEGGGYTF	TGTGCCAGCAGCCAAGAGGGAGGGGGCTACACCTTC
.	TRBJ1-1	.	TRBV9	CASSGQVGNTEAFF	TGTGCCAGCAGCGGACAGGTCGGGAACACTGAAGCTTTCTTT
.	TRBJ2-7	TRBD2	TRBV25-1	CASSEWEGSGEQYF	TGTGCCAGCAGTGAATGGGAGGGTTCGGGTGAGCAGTACTTC
.	TRBJ2-1	TRBD2	TRBV19	CASSELAGDYNEQFF	TGTGCCAGTAGTGAGCTAGCGGGGGACTACAATGAGCAGTTCTTC
.	TRBJ2-1	TRBD2	TRBV9	CASSTGTSGRAYNEQFF	TGTGCCAGCAGCACCGGGACTAGCGGGAGGGCGTACAATGAGCAGTTCTTC
.	TRBJ1-2	.	TRBV9	CASSVVPGSDGYTF	TGTGCCAGCAGCGTAGTTCCAGGGTCGGATGGCTACACCTTC
once	TRBJ2-5	.	TRBV15	CATSRDQWRQETQYF	TGTGCCACCAGCAGAGATCAGTGGCGGCAAGAGACCCAGTACTTC
.	TRBJ2-5	.	TRBV4-3	CASSQGRSARGETQYF	TGCGCCAGCAGCCAAGGCCGAAGCGCCCGAGGGGAGACCCAGTACTTC
.	TRBJ2-5	TRBD1	TRBV7-6	CASSRRTGGEETQYF	TGTGCCAGCAGCCGCAGGACAGGGGGGGAAGAGACCCAGTACTTC
.	TRBJ1-4	TRBD1	TRBV4-1	CASSQTGTVNEKLFF	TGCGCCAGCAGCCAAACCGGGACAGTGAACGAAAAACTGTTTTTT